The T cell receptor (beta chain) described here comes from a study of cytomegalovirus exposure and HLA in healthy donors. Germline V gene lookup returns CDR1 MNHNY and CDR2 SVGAGI (reference sequence). The CDR3 consists of 15 residues. The trim removed 5 bases at V and 0 bases at J, leaving 3 bases unmatched. Study-wide findings and caveats: Compared with the roughly 670-donor mean, an Asian-associated ancestry cluster reportedly had fewer N-insertions, according to a later analysis. An apparent linkage of common viral pathogens to several of the most significant clusters emerged in a later analysis. The study flagged some 170 TCR beta chains as cytomegalovirus-associated.

PCR amplification relied on 60 Vbeta primers (plus 13 Jbeta primers). Here immunoSEQ multiplex PCR was the method, and the copy in TCRdb shows in-frame clones only, minus some. The sample lists fewer than 250,000 clones; around 83% were seen once. Remarks on this clone: Its matching antigen is unknown.

The chain links TRBV6-6 to TRBJ2-7; 11 bases are a match to TRBD2. The sequence came from a girl between 5 and 17 years old in good health and CMV-seronegative. Sequenced material: PBMCs. The CDR3 sequence: CASSTGTSGSYEQYF. The CDR3 bases are TGTGCCAGCAGTACCGGGACTAGCGGCTCCTACGAGCAGTACTTC.